The clone carrying this TCR beta chain turned up a few times. Its target is unknown. This entry is derived from a study of T cells after yellow fever vaccination. From germline, CDR1 is SGHNT and CDR2 YENEEA. V lost 5 bases and J 0 bases, leaving 16 bases between the germline ends. This CDR3 has 16 amino acids. Broader study findings: Faster peaking, at day 5 versus 15, marked a secondary response that was weaker. Post-booster repertoires contained most primary-vaccination clones again (around 96% CD4, around 88% CD8).

Making TCR cDNA involved 5'RACE template switching, which added UMIs and a universal primer site. TCRdb fed the 5' RACE reads into MiXCR, producing one record per CDR3 protein. The sample lists nearly 70,000 distinct CDR3 sequences, about 7% occurring once. Source: CD8+ T cells sorted from PBMCs, taken about 49 days after the first yellow fever vaccination. The chain carries TRBV11-3 and TRBJ1-1; possible D gene TRBD1, 5 bases. This receptor was obtained from a man between 18 and 35 years old who received the YFV17D yellow fever vaccine. CDR3 protein: CASSAGRLGVNTEAFF. CDR3 bases: TGTGCCAGCAGCGCGGGACGCCTTGGGGTGAACACTGAAGCTTTCTTT.